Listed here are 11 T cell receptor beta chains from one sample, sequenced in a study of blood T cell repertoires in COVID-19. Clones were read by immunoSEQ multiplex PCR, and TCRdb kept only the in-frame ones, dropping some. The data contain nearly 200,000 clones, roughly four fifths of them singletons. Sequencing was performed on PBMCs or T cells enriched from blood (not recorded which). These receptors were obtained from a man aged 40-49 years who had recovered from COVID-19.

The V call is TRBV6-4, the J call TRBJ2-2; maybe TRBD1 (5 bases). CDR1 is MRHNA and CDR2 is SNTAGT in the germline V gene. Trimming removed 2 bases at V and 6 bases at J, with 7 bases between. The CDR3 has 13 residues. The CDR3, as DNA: TGTGCCAGCAGTGACAGGGGCGCCGGGGAGCTGTTTTTT. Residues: CASSDRGAGELFF.

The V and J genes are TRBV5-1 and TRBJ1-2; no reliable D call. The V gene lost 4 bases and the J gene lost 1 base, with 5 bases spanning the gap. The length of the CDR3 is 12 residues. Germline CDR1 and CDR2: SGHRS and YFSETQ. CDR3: CASSGSNYGYTF. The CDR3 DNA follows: TGCGCCAGCAGCGGGAGTAACTATGGCTACACCTTC.

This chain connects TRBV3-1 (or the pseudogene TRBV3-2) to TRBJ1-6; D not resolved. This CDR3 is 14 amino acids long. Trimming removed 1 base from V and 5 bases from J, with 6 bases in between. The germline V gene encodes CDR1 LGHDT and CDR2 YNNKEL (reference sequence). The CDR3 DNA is TGTGCCAGCAGCCAAGTAAGAGATAATTCACCCCTCCACTTT. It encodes CASSQVRDNSPLHF.

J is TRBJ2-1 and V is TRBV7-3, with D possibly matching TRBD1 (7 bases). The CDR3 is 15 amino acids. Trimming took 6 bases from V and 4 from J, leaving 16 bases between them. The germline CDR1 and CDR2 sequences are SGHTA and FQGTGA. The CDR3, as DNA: TGTGCCAGCAGTCCCACGACAGGGACTTACAATGAGCAGTTCTTC. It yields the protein CASSPTTGTYNEQFF. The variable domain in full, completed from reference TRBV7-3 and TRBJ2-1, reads GAGVSQTPSNKVTEKGKYVELRCDPISGHTALYWYRQSLGQGPEFLIYFQGTGAADDSGLPNDRFFAVRPEGSVSTLKIQRTERGDSAVYLCASSPTTGTYNEQFFGPGTRLTVL.

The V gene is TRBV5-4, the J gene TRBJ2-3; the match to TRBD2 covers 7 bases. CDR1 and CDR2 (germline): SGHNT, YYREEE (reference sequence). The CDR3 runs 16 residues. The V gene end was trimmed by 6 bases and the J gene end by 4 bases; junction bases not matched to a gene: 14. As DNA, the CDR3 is TGTGCCAGCAAACCACTCGGGGGGACTGGGGCAGATACGCAGTATTTT. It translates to CASKPLGGTGADTQYF.

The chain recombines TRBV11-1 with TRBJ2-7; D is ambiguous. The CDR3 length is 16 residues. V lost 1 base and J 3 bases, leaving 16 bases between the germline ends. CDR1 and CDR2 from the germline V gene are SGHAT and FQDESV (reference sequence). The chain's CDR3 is CASSLGGGRIVYEQYF. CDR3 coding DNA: TGTGCCAGCAGCTTAGGAGGTGGCCGAATTGTCTACGAGCAGTACTTC.

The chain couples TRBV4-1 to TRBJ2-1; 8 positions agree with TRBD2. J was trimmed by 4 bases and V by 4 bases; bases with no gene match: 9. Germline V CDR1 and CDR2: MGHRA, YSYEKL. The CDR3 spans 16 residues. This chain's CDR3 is CASSLLGTRAYNEQFF. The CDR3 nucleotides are TGCGCCAGCAGCCTTCTCGGGACTAGAGCTTACAATGAGCAGTTCTTC.

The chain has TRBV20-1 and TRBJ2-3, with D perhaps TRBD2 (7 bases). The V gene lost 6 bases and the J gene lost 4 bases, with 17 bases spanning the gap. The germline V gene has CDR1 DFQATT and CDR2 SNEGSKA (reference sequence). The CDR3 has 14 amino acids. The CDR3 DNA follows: TGCAGTGCCAGTGCTGGGGGGGCCCCAGATACGCAGTATTTT. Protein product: CSASAGGAPDTQYF.

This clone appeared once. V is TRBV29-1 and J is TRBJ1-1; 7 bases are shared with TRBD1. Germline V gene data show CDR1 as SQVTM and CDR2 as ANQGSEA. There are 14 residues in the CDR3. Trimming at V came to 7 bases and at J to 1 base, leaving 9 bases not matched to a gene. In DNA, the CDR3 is TGCAGCGCCAGAACAGGGGCCGGGAACACTGAAGCTTTCTTT. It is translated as CSARTGAGNTEAFF.

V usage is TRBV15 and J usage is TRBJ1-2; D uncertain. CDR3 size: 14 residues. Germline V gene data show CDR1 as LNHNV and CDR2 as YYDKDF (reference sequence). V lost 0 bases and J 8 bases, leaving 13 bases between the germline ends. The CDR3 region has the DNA TGTGCCACCAGCAGAGATCTTTCCGCAGGCGGCTACACCTTC. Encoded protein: CATSRDLSAGGYTF.

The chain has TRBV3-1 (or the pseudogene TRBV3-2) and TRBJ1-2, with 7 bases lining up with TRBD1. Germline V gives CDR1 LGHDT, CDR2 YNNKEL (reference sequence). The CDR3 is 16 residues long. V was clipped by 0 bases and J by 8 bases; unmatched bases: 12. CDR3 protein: CASSQDPETGPDGYTF. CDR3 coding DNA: TGTGCCAGCAGCCAAGATCCCGAGACAGGGCCCGACGGCTACACCTTC.